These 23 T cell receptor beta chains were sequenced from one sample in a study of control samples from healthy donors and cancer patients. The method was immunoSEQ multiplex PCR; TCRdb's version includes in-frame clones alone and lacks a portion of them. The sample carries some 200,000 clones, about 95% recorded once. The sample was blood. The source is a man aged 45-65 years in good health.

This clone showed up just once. For the CDR3, the DNA is TGTGCCAGCAGCAAAGGGACTAGTCGAGAGACCCAGTACTTC. Translation: CASSKGTSRETQYF. V and J are TRBV9 and TRBJ2-5, with 8 bases lining up with TRBD2. In germline, CDR1 is SGDLS, CDR2 YYNGEE. CDR3 size: 14 residues. Trimming at V came to 4 bases and at J to 4 bases, leaving 6 bases not matched to a gene.

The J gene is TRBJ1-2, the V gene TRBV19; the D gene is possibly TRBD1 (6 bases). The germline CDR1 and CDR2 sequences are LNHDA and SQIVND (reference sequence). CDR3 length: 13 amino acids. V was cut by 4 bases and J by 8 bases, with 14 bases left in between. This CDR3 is CASSTGEQRGYTF. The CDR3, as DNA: TGTGCCAGTAGTACAGGGGAGCAACGAGGCTACACCTTC.

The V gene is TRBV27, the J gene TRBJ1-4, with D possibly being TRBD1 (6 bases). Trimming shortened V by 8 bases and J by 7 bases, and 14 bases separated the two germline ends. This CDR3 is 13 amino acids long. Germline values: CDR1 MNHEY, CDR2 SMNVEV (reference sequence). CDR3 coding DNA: TGTGCCAGCGGCAGGGGTGATAGTGAAAAACTGTTTTTT. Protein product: CASGRGDSEKLFF.

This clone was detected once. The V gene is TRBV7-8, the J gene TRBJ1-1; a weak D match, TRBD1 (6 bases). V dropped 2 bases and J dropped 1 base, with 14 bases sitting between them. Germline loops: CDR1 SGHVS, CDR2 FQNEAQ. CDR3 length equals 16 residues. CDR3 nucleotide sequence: TGTGCCAGCAGCTTAAGGGTCGACAGGTGGAACACTGAAGCTTTCTTT. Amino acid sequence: CASSLRVDRWNTEAFF.

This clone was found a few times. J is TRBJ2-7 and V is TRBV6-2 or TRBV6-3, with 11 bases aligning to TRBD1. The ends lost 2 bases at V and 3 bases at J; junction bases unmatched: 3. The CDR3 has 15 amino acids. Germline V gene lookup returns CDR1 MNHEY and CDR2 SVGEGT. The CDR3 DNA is TGTGCCAGCAGTTACGGACAGGGGGCTCTCTACGAGCAGTACTTC. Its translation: CASSYGQGALYEQYF.

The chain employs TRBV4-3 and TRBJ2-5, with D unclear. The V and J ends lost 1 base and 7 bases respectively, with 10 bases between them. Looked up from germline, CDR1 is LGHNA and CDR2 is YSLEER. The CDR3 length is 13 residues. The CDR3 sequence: CASSQVGSGTQYF. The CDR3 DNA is TGCGCCAGCAGCCAAGTGGGGTCTGGGACCCAGTACTTC.

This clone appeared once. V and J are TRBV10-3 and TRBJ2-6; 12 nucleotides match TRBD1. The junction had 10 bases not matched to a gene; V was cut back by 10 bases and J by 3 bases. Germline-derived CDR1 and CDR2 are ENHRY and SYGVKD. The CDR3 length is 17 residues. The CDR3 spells CASHPGTGGGGANVLTF. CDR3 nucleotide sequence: TGTGCCAGCCATCCCGGGACAGGGGGCGGTGGGGCCAACGTCCTGACTTTC.

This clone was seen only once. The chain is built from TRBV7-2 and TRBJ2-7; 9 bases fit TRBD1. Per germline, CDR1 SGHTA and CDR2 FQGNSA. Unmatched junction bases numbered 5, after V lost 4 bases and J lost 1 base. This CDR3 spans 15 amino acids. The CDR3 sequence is CASSSRTGVSYEQYF. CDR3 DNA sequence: TGTGCCAGCAGCTCCCGGACAGGGGTTTCCTACGAGCAGTACTTC.

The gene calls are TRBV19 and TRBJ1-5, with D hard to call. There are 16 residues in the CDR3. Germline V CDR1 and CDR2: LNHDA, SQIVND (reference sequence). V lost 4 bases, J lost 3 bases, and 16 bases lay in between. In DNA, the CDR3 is TGTGCCAGTAGTAGATCGGCCCGTCTTCTCAATCAGCCCCAGCATTTT. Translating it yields CASSRSARLLNQPQHF.

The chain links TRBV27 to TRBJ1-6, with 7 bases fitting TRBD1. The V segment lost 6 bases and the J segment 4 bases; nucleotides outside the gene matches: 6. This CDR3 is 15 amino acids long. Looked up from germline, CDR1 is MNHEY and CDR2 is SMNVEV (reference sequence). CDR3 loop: CASRGDRAYNSPLHF. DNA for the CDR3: TGTGCCAGCAGGGGAGACAGGGCTTATAATTCACCCCTCCACTTT.

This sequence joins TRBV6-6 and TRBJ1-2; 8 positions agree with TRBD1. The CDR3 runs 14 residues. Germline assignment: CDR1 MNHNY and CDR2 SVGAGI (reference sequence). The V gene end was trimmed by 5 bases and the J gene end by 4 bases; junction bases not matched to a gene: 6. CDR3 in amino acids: CASSNPGQGYGYTF. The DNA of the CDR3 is TGTGCCAGCAGTAACCCCGGACAGGGCTATGGCTACACCTTC.

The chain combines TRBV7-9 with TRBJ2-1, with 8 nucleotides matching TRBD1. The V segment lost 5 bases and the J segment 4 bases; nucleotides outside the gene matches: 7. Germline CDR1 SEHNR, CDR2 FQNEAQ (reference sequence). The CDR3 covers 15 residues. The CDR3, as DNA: TGTGCCAGCAGCCGAGACAGGGGCATGTACAATGAGCAGTTCTTC. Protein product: CASSRDRGMYNEQFF.

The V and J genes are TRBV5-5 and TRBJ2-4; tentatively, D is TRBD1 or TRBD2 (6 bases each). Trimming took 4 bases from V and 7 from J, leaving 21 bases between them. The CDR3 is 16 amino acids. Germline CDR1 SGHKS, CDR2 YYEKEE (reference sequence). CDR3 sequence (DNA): TGTGCCAGCAGCGCCCTTGGTGGGGGGCCAGAGAACATTCAGTACTTC. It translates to CASSALGGGPENIQYF.

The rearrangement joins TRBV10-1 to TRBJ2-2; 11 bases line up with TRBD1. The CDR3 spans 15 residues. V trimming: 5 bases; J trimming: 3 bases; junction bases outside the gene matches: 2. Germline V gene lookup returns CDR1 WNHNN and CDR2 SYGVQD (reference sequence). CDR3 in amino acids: CASSKGQGDTGELFF. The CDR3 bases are TGCGCCAGCAGTAAGGGACAGGGGGACACCGGGGAGCTGTTTTTT.

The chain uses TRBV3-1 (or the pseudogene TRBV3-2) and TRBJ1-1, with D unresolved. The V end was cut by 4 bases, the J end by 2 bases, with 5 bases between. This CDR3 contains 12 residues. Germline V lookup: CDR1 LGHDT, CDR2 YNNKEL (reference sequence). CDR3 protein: CASSLPNTEAFF. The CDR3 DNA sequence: TGTGCCAGCAGCCTACCTAACACTGAAGCTTTCTTT.

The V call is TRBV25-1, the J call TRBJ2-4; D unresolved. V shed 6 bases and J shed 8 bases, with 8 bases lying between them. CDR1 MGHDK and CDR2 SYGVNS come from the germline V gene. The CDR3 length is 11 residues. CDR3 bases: TGTGCCAGCAGGTATAAGGACATTCAGTACTTC. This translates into CASRYKDIQYF.

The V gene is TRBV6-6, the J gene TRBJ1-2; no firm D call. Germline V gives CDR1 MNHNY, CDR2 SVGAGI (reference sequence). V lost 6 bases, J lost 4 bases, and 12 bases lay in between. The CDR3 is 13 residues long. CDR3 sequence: CASRGPAVYGYTF. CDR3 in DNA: TGTGCCAGCAGGGGCCCCGCAGTCTATGGCTACACCTTC.

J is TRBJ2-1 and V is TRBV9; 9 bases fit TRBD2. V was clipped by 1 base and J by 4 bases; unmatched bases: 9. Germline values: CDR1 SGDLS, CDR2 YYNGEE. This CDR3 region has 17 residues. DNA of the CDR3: TGTGCCAGCAGCGTAAACTCCGGGACTAGCCCTTACAATGAGCAGTTCTTC. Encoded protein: CASSVNSGTSPYNEQFF.

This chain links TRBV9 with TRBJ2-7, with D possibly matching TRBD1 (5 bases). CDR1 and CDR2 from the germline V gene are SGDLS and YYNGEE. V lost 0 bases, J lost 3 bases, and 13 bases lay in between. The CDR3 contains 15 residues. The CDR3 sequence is CASSVAEDSVYEQYF. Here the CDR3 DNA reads TGTGCCAGCAGCGTAGCGGAAGACAGCGTCTACGAGCAGTACTTC.

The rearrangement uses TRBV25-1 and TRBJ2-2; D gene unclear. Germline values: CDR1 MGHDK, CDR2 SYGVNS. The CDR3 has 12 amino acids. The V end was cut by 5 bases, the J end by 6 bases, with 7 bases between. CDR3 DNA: TGTGCCAGCAGTCCCTTACCCGGGGAGCTGTTTTTT. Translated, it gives CASSPLPGELFF.

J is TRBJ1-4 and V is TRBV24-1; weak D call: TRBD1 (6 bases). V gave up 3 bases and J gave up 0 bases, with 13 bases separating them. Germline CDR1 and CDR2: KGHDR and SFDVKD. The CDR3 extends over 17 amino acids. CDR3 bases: TGTGCCACCAGTGATCGGGGGGGCCTTGCAACTAATGAAAAACTGTTTTTT. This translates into CATSDRGGLATNEKLFF.

The CDR3 spells CATSSLTGVLNTEAFF. The CDR3 DNA is TGTGCCACCAGCAGTTTAACAGGGGTTTTGAACACTGAAGCTTTCTTT. This sequence joins TRBV15 and TRBJ1-1, with 7 bases lining up with TRBD1. The CDR3 sequence is 16 residues long. CDR1 is LNHNV, CDR2 YYDKDF, per germline (reference sequence). V lost 3 bases to trimming and J lost 0 bases; unmatched junction nucleotides: 7.

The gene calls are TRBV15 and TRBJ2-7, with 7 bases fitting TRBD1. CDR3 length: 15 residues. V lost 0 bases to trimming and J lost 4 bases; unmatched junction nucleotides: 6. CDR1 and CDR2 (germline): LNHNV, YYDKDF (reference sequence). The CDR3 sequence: CATSRDRGQLYEQYF. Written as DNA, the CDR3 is TGTGCCACCAGCAGAGATAGGGGACAGCTATACGAGCAGTACTTC.